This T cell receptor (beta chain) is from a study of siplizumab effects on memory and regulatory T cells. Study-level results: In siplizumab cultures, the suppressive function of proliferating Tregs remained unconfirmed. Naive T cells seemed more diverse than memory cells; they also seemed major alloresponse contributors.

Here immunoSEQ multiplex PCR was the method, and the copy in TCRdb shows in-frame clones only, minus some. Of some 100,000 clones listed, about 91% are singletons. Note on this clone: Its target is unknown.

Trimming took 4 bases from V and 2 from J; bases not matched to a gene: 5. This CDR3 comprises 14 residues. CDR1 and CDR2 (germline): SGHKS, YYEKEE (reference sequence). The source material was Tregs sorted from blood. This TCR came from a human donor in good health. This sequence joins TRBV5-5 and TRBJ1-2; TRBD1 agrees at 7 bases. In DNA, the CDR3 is TGTGCCAGCAGCCCGACAGGGTTCAACTATGGCTACACCTTC. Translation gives CASSPTGFNYGYTF.